These 9 T cell receptor beta chains were sequenced from one sample in a study of shared clonotypes between healthy human individuals. Assay used: immunoSEQ multiplex PCR; TCRdb lists only in-frame clones, some missing. The sample yields 600,000 to 800,000 clones, 72% seen once. The specimen sequenced was memory CD4+ T cells sorted from blood. Subset: CD45RA-negative fraction. The receptors here all came from a woman younger than 45 in good health.

The rearrangement links TRBV6-5 to TRBJ2-1; 11 nucleotides line up with TRBD2. Germline trimming cut 7 bases from V and 3 bases from J; bases unmatched to any gene: 5. CDR1 and CDR2 from the germline V gene are MNHEY and SVGAGI. This CDR3 has 15 residues. The CDR3 DNA is TGTGCCAGCACCCCCGGGACTAGCGGCTACAATGAGCAGTTCTTC. It specifies CASTPGTSGYNEQFF.

The CDR3 spells CASNGASLSNQPQHF. The CDR3 nucleotides are TGTGCCAGCAACGGGGCGTCATTAAGCAATCAGCCCCAGCATTTT. The chain recombines TRBV28 with TRBJ1-5; weak D call: TRBD1 (5 bases). Trimming removed 7 bases at V and 1 base at J, with 14 bases between. The germline CDR1 and CDR2 sequences are MDHEN and SYDVKM. This CDR3 is built from 15 residues. The entire variable domain, with the rest obtained from reference TRBV28 and TRBJ1-5, is as follows: DVKVTQSSRYLVKRTGEKVFLECVQDMDHENMFWYRQDPGLGLRLIYFSYDVKMKEKGDIPEGYSVSREKKERFSLILESASTNQTSMYLCASNGASLSNQPQHFGDGTRLSIL.

The rearrangement joins TRBV2 to TRBJ2-2; D is unclear. The germline gives CDR1 SNHLY, CDR2 FYNNEI. The CDR3 runs 12 residues. Trimming stripped 4 bases from V and 7 bases from J, with 7 bases between. The CDR3 region is CASSVDRGELFF. CDR3 nucleotide sequence: TGTGCCAGCAGTGTAGACCGCGGGGAGCTGTTTTTT.

The V gene is TRBV29-1, the J gene TRBJ2-3; 8 bases are a match to TRBD2. The V segment lost 6 bases and the J segment 6 bases; nucleotides outside the gene matches: 8. The CDR3 runs to 13 residues. The germline gives CDR1 SQVTM, CDR2 ANQGSEA. For the CDR3, the DNA is TGCAGCGTCACCGAGCGGGGGTGGGATACGCAGTATTTT. Protein: CSVTERGWDTQYF.

V gene TRBV29-1 combines with J gene TRBJ2-7, with D possibly matching TRBD2 (5 bases). The CDR3 runs to 12 residues. From germline, CDR1 is SQVTM and CDR2 ANQGSEA. Trimming took 5 bases from V and 0 from J, leaving 8 bases between them. In DNA, the CDR3 is TGCAGCGTTTGGGGAGCCTCCTACGAGCAGTACTTC. Residues: CSVWGASYEQYF.

V usage is TRBV19 and J usage is TRBJ1-2; no clear D gene. The germline V gene encodes CDR1 LNHDA and CDR2 SQIVND (reference sequence). V gave up 3 bases and J gave up 7 bases, with 18 bases separating them. This CDR3 is built from 15 residues. The CDR3 nucleotides read TGTGCCAGTAGTATTTACGCCGGGCACTCTTCTGGCTACACCTTC. Its translation is CASSIYAGHSSGYTF.

The rearrangement uses TRBV5-4 and TRBJ2-7; 7 nucleotides match TRBD1. Trimming took 2 bases from V and 5 from J; bases not matched to a gene: 10. The CDR3 extends over 15 amino acids. Germline CDR1 SGHNT, CDR2 YYREEE (reference sequence). In DNA, the CDR3 is TGTGCCAGCAGCTTTATAGGGACAGAAGCCCACGAGCAGTACTTC. Translated, it gives CASSFIGTEAHEQYF.

This clone was counted only a few times. V is TRBV6-6 and J is TRBJ2-7; tentatively, D is TRBD2 (6 bases). Per germline, CDR1 MNHNY and CDR2 SVGAGI (reference sequence). V dropped 5 bases and J dropped 2 bases, with 16 bases sitting between them. The CDR3 totals 15 residues. The CDR3 sequence: CASSPPGGGAYEQYF. The CDR3 DNA is TGTGCCAGCAGTCCGCCCGGGGGTGGGGCCTACGAGCAGTACTTC.

V and J are TRBV28 and TRBJ2-7; D remains unclear. This CDR3 region has 14 residues. Trimming stripped 3 bases from V and 0 bases from J, with 9 bases between. From germline, CDR1 is MDHEN and CDR2 SYDVKM. For the CDR3, the DNA is TGTGCCAGCAGTTTTGGACGGATCTCCTACGAGCAGTACTTC. Translated: CASSFGRISYEQYF.